Below are 24 T cell receptor beta chains sequenced from a single sample in a study of tumor-infiltrating lymphocytes in localized non-small cell lung cancer. Clones were sequenced by immunoSEQ multiplex PCR, and TCRdb holds only the in-frame ones, with some missing. The sample yields thousands of clones, about 69% seen once. The sample was lung tumor tissue. Receptors were obtained from a human donor with non-small cell lung cancer.

V usage is TRBV6-5 and J usage is TRBJ1-1; D ambiguous. Looked up from germline, CDR1 is MNHEY and CDR2 is SVGAGI. CDR3 size: 15 residues. V shed 0 bases and J shed 6 bases, with 14 bases lying between them. DNA of the CDR3: TGTGCCAGCAGTTACTCCTTCCTTGGGGTTTCTGAAGCTTTCTTT. It is translated as CASSYSFLGVSEAFF.

This chain's CDR3 is CASSLARGYEQYF. The CDR3 region has the DNA TGTGCCAGCAGCTTGGCGAGGGGCTACGAGCAGTACTTC. V and J are TRBV5-4 and TRBJ2-7; D could derive from TRBD1 or TRBD2 (5 bases each). The ends were cut back, 0 bases at V and 3 bases at J, with 7 bases in the middle. CDR1 is SGHNT, CDR2 YYREEE, per germline (reference sequence). This CDR3 spans 13 amino acids.

The gene calls are TRBV18 and TRBJ1-4; D unresolved. CDR1 is KGHSH and CDR2 is LQKENI in the germline V gene. The V end lost 1 base, the J end lost 4 bases, and 13 bases lay between the germline ends. This CDR3 region has 16 residues. Written as DNA, the CDR3 is TGTGCCAGCTCACCACAAAGGAGCCCCCTTAATGAAAAACTGTTTTTT. This gives the protein CASSPQRSPLNEKLFF.

Only a few counts were recorded for this clone. The CDR3 region has the DNA TGTGCCTGGACCAGGGGGCTCCAAGAGACCCAGTACTTC. This gives the protein CAWTRGLQETQYF. V usage is TRBV30 and J usage is TRBJ2-5; TRBD1 matches at 8 bases. CDR1 GTSNPN and CDR2 SVGIG come from the germline V gene (reference sequence). V lost 4 bases and J lost 1; bases outside the gene matches: 2. The CDR3 runs 13 residues.

The V call is TRBV11-2, the J call TRBJ1-5, with 7 bases identical to TRBD1. CDR1 and CDR2 from the germline V gene are SGHAT and FQNNGV. The CDR3 extends over 16 amino acids. V lost 5 bases, J lost 5 bases, and 12 bases stayed unmatched. The CDR3, as DNA: TGTGCCAGCAGCCCTTCGGGGACAGTCCCGTATCAGCCCCAGCATTTT. It codes for CASSPSGTVPYQPQHF.

The gene calls are TRBV18 and TRBJ2-2, with 12 bases identical to TRBD2. Germline values: CDR1 KGHSH, CDR2 LQKENI. V gave up 6 bases and J gave up 3 bases; unmatched junction bases: 2. The CDR3 spans 15 residues. The CDR3 DNA sequence: TGTGCCAGCTCGGGGACTAGCGGGCACACCGGGGAGCTGTTTTTT. This translates into CASSGTSGHTGELFF.

The rearrangement links TRBV13 to TRBJ2-7; maybe TRBD1 (6 bases). This CDR3 has 14 amino acids. V lost 2 bases and J lost 11, with 19 bases in between. Germline V gene data show CDR1 as PRHDT and CDR2 as FYEKMQ (reference sequence). Here the CDR3 DNA reads TGTGCCAGCAGCTTATCCACAGGGCGCTTTGAGAAGTACGTC. Encoded protein: CASSLSTGRFEKYV.

The gene calls are TRBV7-8 and TRBJ1-5; 11 positions match TRBD1. Per the germline V gene, CDR1 is SGHVS and CDR2 is FQNEAQ. This CDR3 contains 14 residues. J was trimmed by 10 bases and V by 5 bases; bases with no gene match: 7. CDR3 residues: CASSLDRGRLPQHF. The CDR3 bases are TGTGCCAGCAGCCTGGACAGGGGGCGACTACCCCAGCATTTT.

The rearrangement uses TRBV5-5 and TRBJ1-6; 8 bases fit TRBD1. The trim removed 3 bases at V and 7 bases at J, leaving 12 bases unmatched. Germline V lookup: CDR1 SGHKS, CDR2 YYEKEE (reference sequence). This CDR3 has 17 amino acids. CDR3 in amino acids: CASSSRQPGQANSPLHF. The CDR3, as DNA: TGTGCCAGCAGCTCAAGACAGCCGGGACAGGCAAATTCACCCCTCCACTTT. Based on the CDR3 plus reference TRBV5-5 and TRBJ1-6, the full variable domain is DAGVTQSPTHLIKTRGQQVTLRCSPISGHKSVSWYQQVLGQGPQFIFQYYEKEERGRGNFPDRFSARQFPNYSSELNVNALLLGDSALYLCASSSRQPGQANSPLHFGNGTRLTVT.

The chain links TRBV5-1 to TRBJ2-7; 11 bases align to TRBD2. The junction had 7 bases not matched to a gene; V was cut back by 4 bases and J by 4 bases. Germline V gene sequence: CDR1 SGHRS, CDR2 YFSETQ. The CDR3 covers 15 residues. This CDR3 reads CASSMGTSGGYEQYF. The CDR3, as DNA: TGCGCCAGCAGCATGGGGACTAGCGGAGGGTACGAGCAGTACTTC.

The gene calls are TRBV29-1 and TRBJ2-2; TRBD2 matches 7 bases. CDR1 and CDR2 from the germline V gene are SQVTM and ANQGSEA. This CDR3 comprises 14 residues. Unmatched junction bases numbered 7, after V lost 5 bases and J lost 4 bases. CDR3 sequence reads: CSVSSGTTTGELFF. Here the CDR3 DNA reads TGCAGCGTTAGTTCCGGGACTACCACCGGGGAGCTGTTTTTT.

In this sample, this clone is large. The rearrangement joins TRBV27 to TRBJ2-1, with D unclear. Germline V gene sequence: CDR1 MNHEY, CDR2 SMNVEV (reference sequence). V was cut by 6 bases and J by 3 bases, with 3 bases left in between. The CDR3 contains 11 residues. CDR3 nucleotides: TGTGCCAGCAGGGGCTACAATGAGCAGTTCTTC. As protein: CASRGYNEQFF.

A few counts support this clone. The rearrangement links TRBV6-1 to TRBJ2-1; tentative D call: TRBD2 (7 bases). CDR3 length equals 13 residues. Trimming pared 8 bases from V and 4 bases from J, leaving 12 bases between. Germline CDR1 reads MNHNS; CDR2 reads SASEGT. CDR3 DNA: TGTGCCAGCCGGGGGGCCGGGTACAATGAGCAGTTCTTC. This translates into CASRGAGYNEQFF.

The chain links TRBV19 to TRBJ1-1; D is uncertain. Germline V gene sequence: CDR1 LNHDA, CDR2 SQIVND (reference sequence). The CDR3 loop spans 13 amino acids. The V gene lost 3 bases and the J gene lost 8 bases, with 13 bases spanning the gap. This CDR3 reads CASSISRSREAFF. The CDR3 nucleotides read TGTGCCAGTAGTATTAGTCGATCTAGAGAAGCTTTCTTT.

The chain recombines TRBV27 with TRBJ1-4, with D possibly TRBD1 on 6 matching bases. Per the germline V gene, CDR1 is MNHEY and CDR2 is SMNVEV (reference sequence). The CDR3 has 13 residues. V dropped 6 bases and J dropped 8 bases, with 13 bases sitting between them. The CDR3 bases are TGTGCCAGCAGAGGGGGAGGAGAAGAAAAACTGTTTTTT. The encoded protein is CASRGGGEEKLFF.

This chain links TRBV7-9 with TRBJ1-4; D remains ambiguous. The CDR3 has 14 amino acids. V was clipped by 0 bases and J by 1 base, with 3 bases between them. Germline V lookup: CDR1 SEHNR, CDR2 FQNEAQ (reference sequence). CDR3 bases: TGTGCCAGCAGCTTAGCTGTAACTAATGAAAAACTGTTTTTT. It specifies CASSLAVTNEKLFF. Together with reference TRBV7-9 and TRBJ1-4, the CDR3 gives the full variable domain: DTGVSQNPRHKITKRGQNVTFRCDPISEHNRLYWYRQTLGQGPEFLTYFQNEAQLEKSRLLSDRFSAERPKGSFSTLEIQRTEQGDSAMYLCASSLAVTNEKLFFGSGTQLSVL.

This rearrangement joins TRBV9 to TRBJ2-1; D uncertain. Germline assignment: CDR1 SGDLS and CDR2 YYNGEE. This CDR3 has 15 amino acids. Trimming removed 2 bases at V and 4 bases at J, with 13 bases between. This CDR3 is CASSVQAWGYNEQFF. Written as DNA, the CDR3 is TGTGCCAGCAGCGTGCAGGCCTGGGGTTACAATGAGCAGTTCTTC. Using reference TRBV9 and TRBJ2-1 for the parts outside the CDR3, the full variable domain is DSGVTQTPKHLITATGQRVTLRCSPRSGDLSVYWYQQSLDQGLQFLIQYYNGEERAKGNILERFSAQQFPDLHSELNLSSLELGDSALYFCASSVQAWGYNEQFFGPGTRLTVL.

The sample holds a few counts of this clone. The V call is TRBV5-1, the J call TRBJ1-2; D might be TRBD1 (6 bases). Per the germline V gene, CDR1 is SGHRS and CDR2 is YFSETQ. This CDR3 has 13 residues. Trimming removed 1 base at V and 7 bases at J, with 11 bases between. The CDR3 DNA is TGCGCCAGCAGCTTGAGGACAGAGGGTGGCTACACCTTC. Residues: CASSLRTEGGYTF.

This clone has more than one count but fewer than ten. This sequence joins TRBV5-4 and TRBJ2-5, with TRBD2 matching over 7 bases. With V trimmed by 4 bases and J by 3 bases, 6 bases remained unmatched. Germline loops: CDR1 SGHNT, CDR2 YYREEE (reference sequence). This CDR3 region has 14 residues. The CDR3 here is CASSTSGAKETQYF. CDR3 bases: TGTGCCAGCAGCACAAGCGGGGCGAAAGAGACCCAGTACTTC.

This clone has a handful of counts. The chain combines TRBV7-9 with TRBJ2-2; D might be TRBD2 (6 bases). The CDR3 length is 18 residues. Trimming took 5 bases from V and 0 from J, leaving 19 bases between them. Germline lookup yields CDR1 SEHNR and CDR2 FQNEAQ (reference sequence). In nucleotides, the CDR3 is TGTGCCAGCAGCAACCTTCGGGGAGAGCGGGCGAACACCGGGGAGCTGTTTTTT. It is translated as CASSNLRGERANTGELFF.

The chain has TRBV7-3 and TRBJ1-3; TRBD1 agrees at 7 bases. Germline loops: CDR1 SGHTA, CDR2 FQGTGA. V lost 1 base to trimming and J lost 2 bases; unmatched junction nucleotides: 5. This CDR3 spans 16 amino acids. CDR3 loop: CASSLNRQGTGNTIYF. The CDR3 nucleotides read TGTGCCAGCAGCTTAAATCGACAGGGCACTGGAAACACCATATATTTT.

This chain uses TRBV6-1 with TRBJ2-3; D remains ambiguous. There are 13 residues in the CDR3. CDR1 is MNHNS, CDR2 SASEGT, per germline. V dropped 6 bases and J dropped 2 bases, with 9 bases sitting between them. Written as DNA, the CDR3 is TGTGCCAGCAGAGGGCAGACCACAGATACGCAGTATTTT. Its translation: CASRGQTTDTQYF.

The V and J genes are TRBV19 and TRBJ2-7; D perhaps matches TRBD2 (6 bases). Germline CDR1 is LNHDA and CDR2 is SQIVND (reference sequence). The V end lost 1 base, the J end lost 8 bases, and 12 bases lay between the germline ends. The CDR3 is 13 residues long. The CDR3 spells CASSIGPSVQQYF. The CDR3 region has the DNA TGTGCCAGTAGTATAGGCCCTAGCGTTCAGCAGTACTTC.

This clone appeared a single time. The V and J genes are TRBV18 and TRBJ2-7; tentatively, D is TRBD2 (6 bases). The CDR3 runs 14 residues. The germline V gene has CDR1 KGHSH and CDR2 LQKENI. Trimming shortened V by 3 bases and J by 7 bases, and 16 bases separated the two germline ends. CDR3 bases: TGTGCCAGCTCACCGCTTGGAGGGGTGGGAGAGCAGTACGTC. Translating it yields CASSPLGGVGEQYV.